Shown below are 28 T cell receptor beta chains from a single sample sequenced in a study of T cell responses to AZD1222 COVID-19 vaccine. Sequencing used immunoSEQ multiplex PCR; TCRdb keeps in-frame clones, though not all of them. The table lists 130,000 to 150,000 clones, roughly 93% of them singletons, with 12% in the top ten. The input for sequencing was peripheral blood, taken after recovery from COVID-19. These receptors were taken from an adult who had recovered from COVID-19.

The genes are TRBV5-1 and TRBJ2-2; 9 nucleotides align to TRBD1. Losses at the gene ends were 0 bases for V and 3 bases for J; bases not matched to a gene: 3. CDR1 SGHRS and CDR2 YFSETQ come from the germline V gene. The CDR3 length is 16 residues. The CDR3 sequence is CASSLGDREDTGELFF. The CDR3 DNA reads TGCGCCAGCAGCTTGGGGGACAGGGAAGACACCGGGGAGCTGTTTTTT. Drawing the rest from reference TRBV5-1 and TRBJ2-2, the complete variable domain is KAGVTQTPRYLIKTRGQQVTLSCSPISGHRSVSWYQQTPGQGLQFLFEYFSETQRNKGNFPGRFSGRQFSNSRSEMNVSTLELGDSALYLCASSLGDREDTGELFFGEGSRLTVL.

V gene TRBV14 combines with J gene TRBJ2-3; 10 nucleotides match TRBD2. CDR1 and CDR2 from the germline V gene are SGHDN and FVKESK. The CDR3 length is 17 residues. V shed 1 base, J shed 1 base, and the junction held 5 bases outside the gene matches. The chain's CDR3 is CASSQAGLAEGTDTQYF. The CDR3 bases are TGTGCCAGCAGCCAAGCTGGACTAGCGGAAGGCACAGATACGCAGTATTTT.

This chain links TRBV19 with TRBJ2-1; TRBD1 aligns across 8 bases. Looked up from germline, CDR1 is LNHDA and CDR2 is SQIVND (reference sequence). V lost 2 bases and J lost 8; bases outside the gene matches: 8. This CDR3 region has 15 residues. The DNA for the CDR3 is TGTGCCAGTAGTATATGGGCAGGGGGCAACGATGAGCAGTTCTTC. Protein sequence: CASSIWAGGNDEQFF.

V is TRBV19 and J is TRBJ1-2, with D unclear. V was clipped by 7 bases and J by 3 bases, with 15 bases between them. Per the germline V gene, CDR1 is LNHDA and CDR2 is SQIVND (reference sequence). This CDR3 is built from 14 residues. As DNA, the CDR3 is TGTGCCAGTACCGACTTAAGAGGGTACTATGGCTACACCTTC. This translates into CASTDLRGYYGYTF.

The genes are TRBV28 and TRBJ2-7; D may correspond to TRBD1 or TRBD2 (5 bases each). Germline V gives CDR1 MDHEN, CDR2 SYDVKM. The CDR3 covers 15 residues. V was shortened by 6 bases and J by 2 bases, with 17 bases between the two germline ends. The CDR3 bases are TGTGCCAGCAGGTCGTCGGGGACGGGGACCTACGAGCAGTACTTC. Translated, it gives CASRSSGTGTYEQYF.

V is TRBV24-1 and J is TRBJ2-7; 7 bases map to TRBD1. Germline loops: CDR1 KGHDR, CDR2 SFDVKD. The CDR3 sequence is 13 residues long. Trimming took 3 bases from V and 6 from J; bases not matched to a gene: 4. The CDR3 spells CATSDRQGSEQYF. The CDR3 DNA follows: TGTGCCACCAGTGATCGACAGGGCTCCGAGCAGTACTTC.

This clone was picked up one time. The rearrangement joins TRBV9 to TRBJ1-1; D might be TRBD1 (5 bases). The V gene lost 0 bases and the J gene lost 7 bases, with 13 bases spanning the gap. The CDR3 extends over 14 amino acids. CDR1 and CDR2 from the germline V gene are SGDLS and YYNGEE. DNA of the CDR3: TGTGCCAGCAGCGTAGCTGGGACTGGGGGTGAAGCTTTCTTT. Its translation is CASSVAGTGGEAFF.

The chain employs TRBV19 and TRBJ1-5; a possible D gene is TRBD1 (5 bases). The CDR3 has 15 amino acids. V was clipped by 1 base and J by 3 bases, with 10 bases between them. Germline values: CDR1 LNHDA, CDR2 SQIVND (reference sequence). The CDR3 here is CASSIAGIFNQPQHF. CDR3 DNA sequence: TGTGCCAGTAGTATAGCAGGGATCTTCAATCAGCCCCAGCATTTT.

This chain links TRBV5-1 with TRBJ1-1; D might be TRBD1 (6 bases). This CDR3 has 16 residues. The V end lost 3 bases, the J end lost 0 bases, and 15 bases lay between the germline ends. Germline V CDR1 and CDR2: SGHRS, YFSETQ. The CDR3 here is CASSYTGTPMNTEAFF. CDR3 in DNA: TGCGCCAGCAGCTACACCGGGACACCAATGAACACTGAAGCTTTCTTT.

In DNA, the CDR3 is TGCGCCAGCAGCCCCATAGGGCGGCATACCTACAATGAGCAGTTCTTC. It is translated as CASSPIGRHTYNEQFF. The chain employs TRBV4-1 and TRBJ2-1; no reliable D call. CDR1 is MGHRA, CDR2 YSYEKL, per germline. The CDR3 totals 16 residues. Trimming removed 4 bases at V and 2 bases at J, with 15 bases between.

The chain joins TRBV9 to TRBJ1-1, with no clear D. Trimming removed 1 base from V and 0 bases from J, with 13 bases in between. Germline CDR1 is SGDLS and CDR2 is YYNGEE. CDR3 length equals 16 residues. CDR3 sequence: CASSVLSEALNTEAFF. The CDR3 DNA follows: TGTGCCAGCAGCGTACTTAGCGAAGCCTTGAACACTGAAGCTTTCTTT.

The gene calls are TRBV19 and TRBJ1-5; a possible D gene is TRBD1 (5 bases). The length of the CDR3 is 12 residues. Germline values: CDR1 LNHDA, CDR2 SQIVND (reference sequence). The V gene lost 7 bases and the J gene lost 11 bases, with 15 bases spanning the gap. CDR3 region: CASTYPGGAQHF. The CDR3 DNA reads as TGTGCCAGTACCTACCCGGGGGGGGCCCAGCATTTT. The variable domain in full, completed from reference TRBV19 and TRBJ1-5, reads DGGITQSPKYLFRKEGQNVTLSCEQNLNHDAMYWYRQDPGQGLRLIYYSQIVNDFQKGDIAEGYSVSREKKESFPLTVTSAQKNPTAFYLCASTYPGGAQHFGDGTRLSIL.

V usage is TRBV21-1 and J usage is TRBJ2-5; the D segment call TRBD2 is taken from the table without a DNA check. TRBV21-1 is given as a pseudogene. The CDR3 totals 16 residues. Here the CDR3 reads CASSKGAGLAGETQYF. The CDR3 DNA is TGTGCCAGCAGCAAAGGGGCCGGACTAGCGGGAGAGACCCAGTACTTC.

The rearrangement joins TRBV19 to TRBJ1-1, with a possible D match to TRBD1 (6 bases). Germline V gives CDR1 LNHDA, CDR2 SQIVND (reference sequence). V shed 7 bases and J shed 5 bases, with 14 bases lying between them. The CDR3 has 13 amino acids. The CDR3 here is CASKDPDRTEAFF. As DNA, the CDR3 is TGTGCCAGTAAGGACCCGGACAGAACTGAAGCTTTCTTT.

This clone was found once. This rearrangement joins TRBV11-2 to TRBJ1-4, with 10 bases that match TRBD1. This CDR3 contains 14 residues. Germline CDR1 reads SGHAT; CDR2 reads FQNNGV. J was trimmed by 7 bases and V by 5 bases; bases with no gene match: 4. The CDR3 is CASSPGQGSEKLFF. As DNA, the CDR3 is TGTGCCAGCAGCCCGGGACAGGGGAGTGAAAAACTGTTTTTT. The variable domain in full, with the rest retrieved from reference TRBV11-2 and TRBJ1-4, is EAGVAQSPRYKIIEKRQSVAFWCNPISGHATLYWYQQILGQGPKLLIQFQNNGVVDDSQLPKDRFSAERLKGVDSTLKIQPAKLEDSAVYLCASSPGQGSEKLFFGSGTQLSVL.

V is TRBV5-5 and J is TRBJ1-2; D is possibly TRBD1 (5 bases). Trimming removed 2 bases from V and 6 bases from J, with 17 bases in between. Germline values: CDR1 SGHKS, CDR2 YYEKEE (reference sequence). The CDR3 totals 15 residues. CDR3 DNA: TGTGCCAGCAGCTTTACACCGGGACCCGCCCATGGCTACACCTTC. This sequence encodes CASSFTPGPAHGYTF.

This clone was seen just once. This rearrangement joins TRBV24-1 to TRBJ2-1, with TRBD2 identical over 7 bases. Trimming removed 4 bases from V and 5 bases from J; junction bases left unmatched: 13. The CDR3 is made up of 17 amino acids. Per the germline V gene, CDR1 is KGHDR and CDR2 is SFDVKD. The CDR3 bases are TGTGCCACCAGTGACCTTACCGGACTAGGGAGGAACAATGAGCAGTTCTTC. The encoded protein is CATSDLTGLGRNNEQFF.

CDR3 sequence (DNA): TGTGCCAGCAGACTGACAGGGGGGGATAGCAATCAGCCCCAGCATTTT. Amino acid sequence: CASRLTGGDSNQPQHF. The rearrangement links TRBV2 to TRBJ1-5, with 9 bases that match TRBD1. J gave up 0 bases and V 6 bases, and 6 bases lay outside the gene matches. The CDR3 length is 16 residues. Looked up from germline, CDR1 is SNHLY and CDR2 is FYNNEI. Combining the CDR3 with reference TRBV2 and TRBJ1-5 gives the whole variable domain EPEVTQTPSHQVTQMGQEVILRCVPISNHLYFYWYRQILGQKVEFLVSFYNNEISEKSEIFDDQFSVERPDGSNFTLKIRSTKLEDSAMYFCASRLTGGDSNQPQHFGDGTRLSIL.

CDR3 sequence reads: CASSTSSYNEQFF. As DNA, the CDR3 is TGTGCCAGTAGTACCAGCTCCTACAATGAGCAGTTCTTC. J is TRBJ2-1 and V is TRBV19; no reliable D call. Germline CDR1 is LNHDA and CDR2 is SQIVND (reference sequence). This CDR3 comprises 13 residues. V was pared by 4 bases and J by 0 bases, with 4 bases between. Filled out from reference TRBV19 and TRBJ2-1, the complete variable domain reads DGGITQSPKYLFRKEGQNVTLSCEQNLNHDAMYWYRQDPGQGLRLIYYSQIVNDFQKGDIAEGYSVSREKKESFPLTVTSAQKNPTAFYLCASSTSSYNEQFFGPGTRLTVL.

Regarding this clone: The same CDR3 also results from other DNA sequences found in this sample. This chain links TRBV27 with TRBJ2-7; 11 bases map to TRBD2. J was trimmed by 0 bases and V by 6 bases; bases with no gene match: 4. The V gene's germline CDR1 is MNHEY and CDR2 SMNVEV (reference sequence). CDR3 length: 15 residues. CDR3 nucleotides: TGTGCCAGCAGCCTCACTAGCGGGAGCTCCTACGAGCAGTACTTC. It specifies CASSLTSGSSYEQYF.

The chain recombines TRBV7-8 with TRBJ1-1; tentative D call: TRBD1 (5 bases). CDR1 is SGHVS, CDR2 FQNEAQ, per germline. Trimming shortened V by 5 bases and J by 10 bases, and 14 bases separated the two germline ends. CDR3 length: 12 amino acids. This CDR3 reads CASSPDQGRAFF. CDR3 in DNA: TGTGCCAGCAGCCCCGACCAGGGCAGAGCTTTCTTT.

CDR3 sequence reads: CASSGGPTQYF. The DNA for the CDR3 is TGTGCCAGCAGCGGAGGGCCCACCCAGTACTTC. This rearrangement joins TRBV7-9 to TRBJ2-5; TRBD2 might be the D (6 bases). The length of the CDR3 is 11 residues. Trimming took 5 bases from V and 8 from J, leaving 9 bases between them. Germline V gene sequence: CDR1 SEHNR, CDR2 FQNEAQ (reference sequence).

The chain combines TRBV4-1 with TRBJ2-7, with TRBD1 matching 8 bases. This CDR3 comprises 16 residues. Unmatched junction bases numbered 8, after V lost 4 bases and J lost 0 bases. Per germline, CDR1 MGHRA and CDR2 YSYEKL. The CDR3 sequence is CASSRSRDRFSYEQYF. DNA of the CDR3: TGCGCCAGCAGCCGATCCCGGGACAGGTTCTCCTACGAGCAGTACTTC.

This chain uses TRBV28 with TRBJ2-7; 10 nucleotides match TRBD2. CDR1 is MDHEN and CDR2 is SYDVKM in the germline V gene. Unmatched junction bases numbered 7, after V lost 5 bases and J lost 6 bases. CDR3 size: 14 residues. CDR3 DNA sequence: TGTGCCAGCAGTAGCGGGGGGGCTGGATCCGAGCAGTACTTC. Translating gives CASSSGGAGSEQYF.

This clone has a single count. V gene TRBV7-9 combines with J gene TRBJ1-2; a weak D match, TRBD1 (5 bases). CDR3 size: 18 residues. Germline V gives CDR1 SEHNR, CDR2 FQNEAQ (reference sequence). V was trimmed by 5 bases and J by 4 bases, leaving 26 bases between them. The CDR3 DNA reads as TGTGCCAGCAGCCGATTTACCGGCAGGGCGGCACTACGCTATGGCTACACCTTC. Translation: CASSRFTGRAALRYGYTF.

The chain combines TRBV10-2 with TRBJ2-1; 7 bases agree with TRBD2. V lost 6 bases to trimming and J lost 5 bases; unmatched junction nucleotides: 10. The germline gives CDR1 WSHSY, CDR2 SAAADI. The CDR3 totals 15 residues. The CDR3 DNA follows: TGCGCCAGCAGCCGGACTGGGGGGGGGAACAATGAGCAGTTCTTC. Protein product: CASSRTGGGNNEQFF.

The V call is TRBV4-1, the J call TRBJ1-5, with 9 bases identical to TRBD1. The CDR3 length is 14 residues. Per germline, CDR1 MGHRA and CDR2 YSYEKL. J was trimmed by 6 bases and V by 8 bases; bases with no gene match: 8. The CDR3 region is CASSGQGVGQPQHF. CDR3 in DNA: TGCGCCAGCTCGGGACAGGGCGTAGGTCAGCCCCAGCATTTT.

This chain joins TRBV15 and TRBJ2-1, with D perhaps matching TRBD2 (5 bases). V lost 5 bases to trimming and J lost 2 bases, with 13 bases between them. This CDR3 has 15 residues. Germline values: CDR1 LNHNV, CDR2 YYDKDF (reference sequence). DNA for the CDR3: TGTGCCACCAGCCGAGCACGCGGGCCCTACAATGAGCAGTTCTTC. Translating gives CATSRARGPYNEQFF.